This T cell receptor beta chain was recovered during a study of Graves' ophthalmopathy and Graves' hyperthyroidism. Overall study: Upon initial diagnosis and before any treatment, peripheral blood was collected. General study results and limits: Forecasting of ophthalmopathy progression by the model achieved over 55% sensitivity and 72.22% specificity.

The study amplified TCR beta CDR3 regions using RNA transcripts. Following a first-round RT-PCR that used HTBI primers, a second-round multiplex PCR was carried out. TCRdb independently ran MiXCR on the multiplex PCR reads; one entry per CDR3 protein. The sample shows around 40,000 distinct CDR3 sequences, under 65% of them seen only once. Per the germline V gene, CDR1 is MNHEY and CDR2 is SVGEGT. The V end was cut by 5 bases, the J end by 7 bases, with 12 bases between. The CDR3 totals 13 residues. The sample holds many counts of this clonotype. Its target is not known. Input material: peripheral blood. This sequence joins TRBV6-2 or TRBV6-3 and TRBJ1-5, with D possibly being TRBD1 (5 bases). This TCR was sampled from an adult man with Graves' ophthalmopathy. DNA of the CDR3: TGTGCCAGCAGTAACCCAGGGCGACAGCCCCAGCATTTT. Its translation: CASSNPGRQPQHF.